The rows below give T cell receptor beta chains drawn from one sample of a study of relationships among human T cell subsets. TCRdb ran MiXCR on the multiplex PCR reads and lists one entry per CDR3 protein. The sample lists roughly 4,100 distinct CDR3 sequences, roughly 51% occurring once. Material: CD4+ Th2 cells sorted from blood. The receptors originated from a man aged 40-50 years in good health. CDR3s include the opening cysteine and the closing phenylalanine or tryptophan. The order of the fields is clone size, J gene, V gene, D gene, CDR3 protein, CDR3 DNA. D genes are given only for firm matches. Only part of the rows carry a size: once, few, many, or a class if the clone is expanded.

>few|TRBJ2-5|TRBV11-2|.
CASSLNRQETQYF
TGTGCCAGCAGCTTAAACAGGCAAGAGACCCAGTACTTC
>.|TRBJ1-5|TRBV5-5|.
CASSLDTETPQHF
TGTGCCAGCAGCTTAGACACTGAGACGCCTCAGCATTTT
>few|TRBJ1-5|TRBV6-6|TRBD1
CASSTPTGENQPQHF
TGTGCCAGCAGTACGCCGACAGGGGAGAATCAGCCCCAGCATTTT
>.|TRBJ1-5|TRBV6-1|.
CASSDGGRGRQPQHF
TGTGCCAGCAGTGACGGGGGACGGGGCAGACAGCCCCAGCATTTT
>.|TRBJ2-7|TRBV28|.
CASRNQNYEQYF
TGTGCCAGCAGAAACCAAAACTACGAGCAGTACTTC
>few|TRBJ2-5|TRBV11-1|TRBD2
CASSFTSGSKETQYF
TGTGCCAGCAGCTTCACTAGCGGGAGTAAAGAGACCCAGTACTTC
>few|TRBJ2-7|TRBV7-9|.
CTSSPDRRSEQYF
TGTACCAGCAGCCCCGACAGGAGATCCGAGCAGTACTTC
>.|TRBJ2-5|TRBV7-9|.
CASTETSQETQYF
TGTGCCAGCACCGAAACGTCTCAAGAGACCCAGTACTTC
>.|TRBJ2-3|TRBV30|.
CAWNYRDTQYF
TGTGCCTGGAACTACAGGGATACGCAGTATTTT
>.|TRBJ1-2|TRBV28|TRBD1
CASSFDRVYGYTF
TGTGCCAGCAGTTTCGACAGGGTCTATGGCTACACCTTC
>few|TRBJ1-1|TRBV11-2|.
CASSLNRVGEAFF
TGTGCCAGCAGCTTGAACAGGGTTGGTGAAGCTTTCTTT
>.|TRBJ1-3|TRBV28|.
CASSTTRARGNTIYF
TGTGCCAGCAGTACCACGAGGGCGCGTGGAAACACCATATATTTT
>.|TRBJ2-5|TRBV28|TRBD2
CASSFGGTSLETQYF
TGTGCCAGCAGTTTCGGTGGGACTAGTTTGGAGACCCAGTACTTC
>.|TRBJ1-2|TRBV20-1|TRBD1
CSARLTGGGRTGYTF
TGCAGTGCTAGACTAACAGGGGGCGGAAGAACTGGCTACACCTTC
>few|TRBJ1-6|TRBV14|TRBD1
CASRPGTGGGSPLHF
TGTGCCAGCAGACCCGGGACAGGGGGTGGTTCACCCCTCCACTTT
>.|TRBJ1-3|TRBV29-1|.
CSVVSGAVSGNTIYF
TGCAGCGTTGTTTCGGGGGCCGTCTCTGGAAACACCATATATTTT
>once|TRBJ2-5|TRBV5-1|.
CASSLGTQPRETQYF
TGCGCCAGCAGCTTAGGGACACAACCCCGGGAGACCCAGTACTTC
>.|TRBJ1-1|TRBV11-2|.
CASSYGKPGWRAEAFF
TGTGCCAGCAGCTACGGCAAACCGGGGTGGAGGGCTGAAGCTTTCTTT
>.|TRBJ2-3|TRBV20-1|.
CSAGQGPDTQYF
TGCAGTGCCGGTCAGGGCCCAGATACGCAGTATTTT
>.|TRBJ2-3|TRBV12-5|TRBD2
CASSGGTDTQYF
TGTGCCTCCAGCGGGGGCACAGATACGCAGTATTTT
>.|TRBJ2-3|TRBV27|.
CASTRDSASTDTQYF
TGTGCCAGCACCCGGGACTCCGCGAGCACAGATACGCAGTATTTT
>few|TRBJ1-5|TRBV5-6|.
CASSLDHSNQPQHF
TGTGCCAGCAGCTTGGATCATAGCAATCAGCCCCAGCATTTT
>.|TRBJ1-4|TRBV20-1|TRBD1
CSARRPGTGGEKLFF
TGCAGTGCTAGACGGCCCGGGACAGGGGGTGAAAAACTGTTTTTT
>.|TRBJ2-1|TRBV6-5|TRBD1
CASSRQGAYNEQFF
TGTGCCAGCAGCCGACAGGGTGCCTACAATGAGCAGTTCTTC
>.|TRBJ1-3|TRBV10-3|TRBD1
CAISDRAGNAIYF
TGTGCCATATCGGACAGGGCTGGAAACGCCATATATTTT
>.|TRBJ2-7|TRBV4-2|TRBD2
CASSQDAGGLFEQYF
TGTGCCAGCAGCCAAGACGCGGGGGGTCTCTTCGAGCAGTACTTC
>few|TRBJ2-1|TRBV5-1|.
CASSLAKRGNSYNEQFF
TGCGCCAGCAGCTTGGCCAAACGGGGAAACTCCTACAATGAGCAGTTCTTC
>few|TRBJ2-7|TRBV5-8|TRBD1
CASSPRGQGAYEQYF
TGTGCCAGCAGCCCCCGGGGACAGGGAGCCTACGAGCAGTACTTC
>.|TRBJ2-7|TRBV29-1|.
CSVAVGTSSYEQYF
TGCAGCGTCGCGGTAGGGACCAGCTCCTACGAGCAGTACTTC
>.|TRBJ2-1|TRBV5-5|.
CASSPSYNEQFF
TGTGCCAGCAGCCCCAGTTACAATGAGCAGTTCTTC
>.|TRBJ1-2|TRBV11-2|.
CASSLDRMDGGYTF
TGTGCCAGCAGCTTAGATCGTATGGACGGAGGCTACACCTTC
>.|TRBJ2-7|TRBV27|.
CASSSDPAYEQYF
TGTGCCAGCAGTTCAGACCCGGCCTACGAGCAGTACTTC
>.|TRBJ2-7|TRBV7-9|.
CASSSGDNFPQYF
TGTGCCAGCAGCTCCGGAGACAACTTCCCTCAGTACTTC
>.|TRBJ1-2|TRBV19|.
CASSIFADNYGYTF
TGTGCCAGTAGTATCTTCGCAGATAACTATGGCTACACCTTC
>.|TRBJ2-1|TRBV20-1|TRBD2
CSARISGMDQAYNEQFF
TGCAGTGCTAGAATTAGCGGGATGGATCAGGCCTACAATGAGCAGTTCTTC
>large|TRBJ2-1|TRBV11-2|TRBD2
CASSGKPGTRKFNEQFF
TGTGCCAGCAGCGGTAAACCCGGGACTAGAAAGTTCAATGAGCAGTTCTTC
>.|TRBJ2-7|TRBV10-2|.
CASQGGDNYEQYF
TGCGCCAGCCAAGGGGGAGACAACTACGAGCAGTACTTC
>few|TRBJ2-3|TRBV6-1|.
CASSLTAGRDTQYF
TGTGCCAGCAGCCTTACGGCGGGGCGGGATACGCAGTATTTT
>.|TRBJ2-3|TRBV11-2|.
CASSLQGLTDTQYF
TGTGCCAGCAGCTTACAGGGATTGACAGATACGCAGTATTTT
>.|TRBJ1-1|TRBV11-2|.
CASSLRAGQGYTEAFF
TGTGCCAGCAGCTTAAGGGCTGGGCAGGGTTACACTGAAGCTTTCTTT
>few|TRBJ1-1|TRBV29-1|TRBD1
CSAKSFTGGSEAFF
TGCAGCGCTAAGTCCTTTACAGGGGGCTCTGAAGCTTTCTTT
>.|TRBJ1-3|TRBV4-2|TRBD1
CASSRRDRVSGNTIYF
TGTGCCAGCAGCCGAAGGGACAGGGTTTCTGGAAACACCATATATTTT
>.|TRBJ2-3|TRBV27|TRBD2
CASAGTTNTQYF
TGTGCCAGCGCCGGGACTACAAATACGCAGTATTTT
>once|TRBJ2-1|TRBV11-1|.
CASSLYLSSYNEQFF
TGTGCCAGCAGCCTGTATCTGAGCTCCTACAATGAGCAGTTCTTC
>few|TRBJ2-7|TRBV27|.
CASRPGGIWHEQYF
TGTGCCAGCAGGCCCGGGGGAATCTGGCACGAGCAGTACTTC
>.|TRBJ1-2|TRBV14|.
CASSPRQGNGYTF
TGTGCCAGCAGCCCCCGGCAGGGTAATGGCTACACCTTC
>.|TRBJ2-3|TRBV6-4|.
CASSEGHRTHCTQYF
TGTGCCAGCAGTGAAGGGCATCGAACACACTGTACGCAGTATTTT